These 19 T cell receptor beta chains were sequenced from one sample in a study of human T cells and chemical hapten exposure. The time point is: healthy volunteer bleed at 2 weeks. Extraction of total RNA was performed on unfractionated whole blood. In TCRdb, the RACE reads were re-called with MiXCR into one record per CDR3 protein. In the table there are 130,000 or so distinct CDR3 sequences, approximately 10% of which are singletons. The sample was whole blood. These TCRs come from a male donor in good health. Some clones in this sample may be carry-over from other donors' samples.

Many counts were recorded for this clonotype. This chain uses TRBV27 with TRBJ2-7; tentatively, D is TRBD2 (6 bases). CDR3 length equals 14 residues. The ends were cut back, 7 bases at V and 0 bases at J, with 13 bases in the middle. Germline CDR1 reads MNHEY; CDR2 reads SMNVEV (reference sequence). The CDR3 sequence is CASKEELASYEQYF. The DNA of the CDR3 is TGTGCCAGCAAAGAGGAACTAGCCTCCTACGAGCAGTACTTC.

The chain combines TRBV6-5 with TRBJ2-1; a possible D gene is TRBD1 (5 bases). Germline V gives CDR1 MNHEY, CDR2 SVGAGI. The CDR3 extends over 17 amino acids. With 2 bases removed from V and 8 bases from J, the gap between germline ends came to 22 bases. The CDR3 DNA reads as TGTGCCAGCAGTTACGACCTCTGGGGCGGTAAGGGCGATGAGCAGTTCTTC. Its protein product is CASSYDLWGGKGDEQFF.

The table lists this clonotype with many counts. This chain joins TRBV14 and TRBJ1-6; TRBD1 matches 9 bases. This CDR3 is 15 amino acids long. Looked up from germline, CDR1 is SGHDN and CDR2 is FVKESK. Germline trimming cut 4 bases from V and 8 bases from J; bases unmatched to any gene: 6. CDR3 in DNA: TGTGCCAGCAGCCCCTGGGACAGGGTGGATTCACCCCTCCACTTT. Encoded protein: CASSPWDRVDSPLHF.

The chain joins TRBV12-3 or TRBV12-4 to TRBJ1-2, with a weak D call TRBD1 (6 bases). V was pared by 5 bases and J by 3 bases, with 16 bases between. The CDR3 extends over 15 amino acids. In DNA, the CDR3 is TGTGCCAGCAGTCTAAACAGGGATTCTGACTATGGCTACACCTTC. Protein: CASSLNRDSDYGYTF.

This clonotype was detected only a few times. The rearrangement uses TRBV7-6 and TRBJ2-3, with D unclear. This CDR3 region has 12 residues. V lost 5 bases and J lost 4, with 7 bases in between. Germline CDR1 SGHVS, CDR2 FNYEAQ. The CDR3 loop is CASSGEADTQYF. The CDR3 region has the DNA TGTGCCAGCAGCGGAGAGGCAGATACGCAGTATTTT.

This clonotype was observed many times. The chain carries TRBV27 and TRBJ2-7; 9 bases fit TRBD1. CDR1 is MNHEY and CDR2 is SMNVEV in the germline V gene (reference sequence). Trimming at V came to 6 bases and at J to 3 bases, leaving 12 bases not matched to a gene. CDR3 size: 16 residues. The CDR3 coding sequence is TGTGCCAGCAGACCAGCCGGGACAGGGCCATTCTACGAGCAGTACTTC. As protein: CASRPAGTGPFYEQYF.

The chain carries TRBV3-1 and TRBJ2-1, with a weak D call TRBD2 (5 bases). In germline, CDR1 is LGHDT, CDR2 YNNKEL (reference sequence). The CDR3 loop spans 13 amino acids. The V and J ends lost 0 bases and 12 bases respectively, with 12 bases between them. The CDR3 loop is CASSQDGAAAQFF. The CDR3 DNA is TGTGCCAGCAGCCAAGACGGAGCGGCGGCGCAGTTCTTC.

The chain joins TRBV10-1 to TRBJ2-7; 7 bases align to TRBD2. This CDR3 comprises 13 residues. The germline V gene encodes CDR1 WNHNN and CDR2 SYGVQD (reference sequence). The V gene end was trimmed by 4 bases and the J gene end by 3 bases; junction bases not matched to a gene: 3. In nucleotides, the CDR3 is TGCGCCAGCAGTGCTGGACTAGTCTACGAGCAGTACTTC. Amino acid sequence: CASSAGLVYEQYF.

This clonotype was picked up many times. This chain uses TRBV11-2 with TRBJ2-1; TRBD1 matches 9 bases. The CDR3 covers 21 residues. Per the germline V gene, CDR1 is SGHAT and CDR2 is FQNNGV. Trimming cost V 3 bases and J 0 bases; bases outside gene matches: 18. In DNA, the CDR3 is TGTGCCAGCAGCTTTCTCCCCGGGGGACAGGGTTCTCTTAGCTCCTACAATGAGCAGTTCTTC. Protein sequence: CASSFLPGGQGSLSSYNEQFF.

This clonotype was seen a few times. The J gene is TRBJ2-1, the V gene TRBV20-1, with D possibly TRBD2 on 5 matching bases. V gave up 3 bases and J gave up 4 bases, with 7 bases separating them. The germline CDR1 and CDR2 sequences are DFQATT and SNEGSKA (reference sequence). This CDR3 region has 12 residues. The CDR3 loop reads CSASGKYNEQFF. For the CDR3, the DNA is TGCAGTGCTAGCGGGAAGTACAATGAGCAGTTCTTC.

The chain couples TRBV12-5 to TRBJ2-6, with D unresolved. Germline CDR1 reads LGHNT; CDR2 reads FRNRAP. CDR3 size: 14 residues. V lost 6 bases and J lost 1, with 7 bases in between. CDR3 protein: CASGQSSGANVLTF. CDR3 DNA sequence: TGTGCTAGTGGACAGTCTTCTGGGGCCAACGTCCTGACTTTC.

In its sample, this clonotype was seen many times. The CDR3 DNA reads as TGCAGTGTATCCCCGAGACAGGGGACGAGATACGAGCAGTACTTC. Amino acid sequence: CSVSPRQGTRYEQYF. V usage is TRBV20-1 and J usage is TRBJ2-7; 8 nucleotides match TRBD1. The germline V gene has CDR1 DFQATT and CDR2 SNEGSKA (reference sequence). The J segment lost 4 bases and the V segment lost 7 bases, leaving 15 bases of the junction unmatched. The CDR3 length is 15 residues.

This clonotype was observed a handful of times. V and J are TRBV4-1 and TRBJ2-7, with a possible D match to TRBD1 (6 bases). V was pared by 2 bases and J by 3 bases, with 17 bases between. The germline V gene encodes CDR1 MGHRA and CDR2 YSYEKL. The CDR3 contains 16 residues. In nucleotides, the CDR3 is TGCGCCAGCAGCCAACAAGACTGGACAGAGTTCTACGAGCAGTACTTC. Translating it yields CASSQQDWTEFYEQYF.

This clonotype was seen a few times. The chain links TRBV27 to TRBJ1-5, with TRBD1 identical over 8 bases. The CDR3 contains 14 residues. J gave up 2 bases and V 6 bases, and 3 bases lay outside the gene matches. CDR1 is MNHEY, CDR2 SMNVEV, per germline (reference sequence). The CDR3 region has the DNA TGTGCCAGCAGGGACAGGGTAGGCAATCAGCCCCAGCATTTT. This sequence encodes CASRDRVGNQPQHF.

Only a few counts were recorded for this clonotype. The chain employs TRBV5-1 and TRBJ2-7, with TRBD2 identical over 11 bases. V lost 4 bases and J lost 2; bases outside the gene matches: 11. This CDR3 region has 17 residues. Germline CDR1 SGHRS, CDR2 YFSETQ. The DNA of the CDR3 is TGCGCCAGCAGCCGGATTCTAGCGGGAGGTGGAGCCTACGAGCAGTACTTC. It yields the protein CASSRILAGGGAYEQYF.

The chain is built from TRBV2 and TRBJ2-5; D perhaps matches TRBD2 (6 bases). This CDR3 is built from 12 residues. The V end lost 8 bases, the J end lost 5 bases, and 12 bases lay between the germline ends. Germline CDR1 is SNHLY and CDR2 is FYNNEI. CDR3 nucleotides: TGTGCCAGCTCGGGAGACGCGGAGACCCAGTACTTC. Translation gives CASSGDAETQYF.

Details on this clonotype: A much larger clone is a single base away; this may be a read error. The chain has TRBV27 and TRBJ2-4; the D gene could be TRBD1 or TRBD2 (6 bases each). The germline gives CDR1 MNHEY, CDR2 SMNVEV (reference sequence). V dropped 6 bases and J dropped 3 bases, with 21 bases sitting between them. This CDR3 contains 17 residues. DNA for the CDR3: TGTGCCAGCAGACCCCCAATGGGGGGCCGATACAAAAACATTCAGTACTTC. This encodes CASRPPMGGRYKNIQYF.

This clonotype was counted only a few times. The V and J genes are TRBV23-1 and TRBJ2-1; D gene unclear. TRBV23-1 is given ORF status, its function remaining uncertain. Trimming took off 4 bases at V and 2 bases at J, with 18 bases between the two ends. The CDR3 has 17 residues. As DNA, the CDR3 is TGCGCCAGCAGTCCCCTAAGATGCAAGGGCCCCTACAATGAGCAGTTCTTC. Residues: CASSPLRCKGPYNEQFF.

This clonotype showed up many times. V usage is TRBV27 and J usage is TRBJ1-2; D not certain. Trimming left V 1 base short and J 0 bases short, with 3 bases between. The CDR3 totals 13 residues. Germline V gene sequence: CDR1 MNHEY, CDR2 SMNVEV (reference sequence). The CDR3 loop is CASSLFSNYGYTF. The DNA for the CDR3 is TGTGCCAGCAGTTTATTTTCTAACTATGGCTACACCTTC.